This T cell receptor (beta chain) stems from a study of T cell changes during pregnancy in multiple sclerosis (dated by TCRdb to between 2017 and 2020). At the level of the whole study: The study looked at changes in the T cell repertoire across pregnancy in women with multiple sclerosis.

About this clone: It lacks a known antigen. It has no much larger one-base neighbor in the sample; base qualities were not kept.

The germline V gene specifies SGHRS as CDR1 and YFSETQ as CDR2. The CDR3 sequence holds 14 residues, the cysteine and phenylalanine included. Only CDR3 DNA remains: 42 bases, in frame from the first base. V is clipped by 7 bases and J by 2 bases, and the sequence between their germline boundaries is 14 bases long. Library preparation used the immunoSEQ multiplex PCR assay. TCRdb provides this immuneACCESS table in a form limited to in-frame rearrangements. Some clones are lacking; in checked studies, under half of them reflect an unresolved V gene, and why the rest are absent is not known. This sample comprises about 68,000 clones, just over 90% of them detected only once. The leading ten clones occupy more than 1.1% of the sample.

The sequence came from a female donor in good health, enrolled as a control in a pregnancy study. Sequencing was performed on peripheral blood, taken in the second trimester of pregnancy. Recombination joined TRBV5-1 with TRBJ2-3, and TRBD1 may be the D gene, going by 6 matching bases. The CDR3 region has the sequence CASSRGGDTDTQYF. The DNA is TGCGCCAGCTCAAGAGGGGGAGACACAGATACGCAGTATTTT.